One T cell receptor beta chain is described in this entry. No cognate antigen has been identified for it. The sample holds no much larger clone one base away, and base qualities are not on file. The data originate from a study of Ad26.COV2.S vaccination and SARS-CoV-2 variants (dated by TCRdb to about 2021). About the study as a whole: Vaccine-arm donors came from COV1001, a multicentre, randomized, double-blind, placebo-controlled phase I-IIa trial of Ad26.COV2.S in healthy adults. Ad26.COV2.S was administered intramuscularly at a dose of 5x10^10 or 1x10^11 viral particles, either as one shot or as two shots given 56 days apart. TCRbeta repertoire sequencing was used to assess the specificity and breadth of SARS-CoV-2-reactive T cell receptors after Ad26.COV2.S vaccination. A total of 32 samples were included in the TCR-sequenced set, comprising around 20 Ad26.COV2.S vaccine recipients, 5 placebo recipients and 8 SARS-CoV-2 convalescent individuals. Participants in the trial were split at random into five groups of five each, receiving low-dose or high-dose Ad26.COV2.S once or twice, or else placebo on both occasions. Blinding of investigators to trial group allocation was maintained during experiments and outcome assessment. General findings and caveats noted by the study authors: Vaccine and placebo recipients had similar non-spike TCR breadth, a finding consistent with the vaccine containing only spike. The authors noted that total T cell responses may have been underestimated by the TCR breadth and depth analyses. Substantial breadth of spike-specific CD8+ and CD4+ T cell responses was reported after vaccination. Ad26.COV2.S recipients had higher spike-specific TCR breadth than placebo recipients (P = 0.0014). The study was not powered to compare responses between vaccine doses or regimens.

Read against the paper, the sample's treatment or condition label means: 15 to 20 received Ad26.COV2.S at low or high dose, single or two shots; about 5 received placebo; per-sample allocation not given. Repertoires of vaccine and placebo recipients were sequenced from samples collected on day 63 after the first injection. Cohort 1b enrolled 25 adults aged 18-55 years at a single site in Boston, USA, between 29 July and 7 August 2020. Ad26.COV2.S consisted of a replication-incompetent adenovirus type 26 vector by which a prefusion-stabilized SARS-CoV-2 spike protein from the original Wuhan strain was expressed. The immunoSEQ Assay was the method used to sequence TCRbeta CDR3 regions. After extraction, genomic DNA underwent amplification by bias-controlled multiplex PCR, followed by high-throughput sequencing. The study's own analysis went as follows. Collapsing and filtering of sequences were performed to quantify the absolute abundance of each unique TCRbeta CDR3 region. T cell fraction was estimated by normalization of TCRbeta template counts to usable DNA, with usable DNA being measured through amplification of reference genes present in all nucleated cells. Repertoire TCRs were annotated as SARS-CoV-2-specific by exact matching of V gene, CDR3 amino acid sequence and J gene to a known reactive TCR set. The reference SARS-CoV-2 TCR set came from MIRA and was filtered for enrichment in COVID-19-positive ImmuneCODE repertoires, removing public or cross-reactive TCRs. Using the MIRA antigens, annotated TCRs were further analysed by specific ORF or by position within an ORF. Depth was the summed frequency of annotated unique rearrangements, while breadth was defined as annotated unique rearrangements over total unique productive rearrangements. Group comparisons of TCR breadth used two-sided Wilcoxon rank-sum tests. Held by TCRdb, this immuneACCESS table contains in-frame sequences only and omits some clones. Under half of the omission traces to an unresolved V gene where checked; the cause of the rest is unknown. V, J and clone size are taken as reported in that table, and D and trimming were inferred from the DNA itself. This sample holds under 600,000 clones; roughly nine tenths were observed only once. Together, the top ten hold 1.7% of the sample.

According to the germline V gene, CDR1 reads SGHVS and CDR2 reads FQNEAQ. Between the V and J ends, shortened by 5 bases and 5 bases respectively, the junction contains 7 bases. From its cysteine to its phenylalanine, the CDR3 spans 13 amino acids. Left in the record is the CDR3 DNA by itself, 39 bases read in frame from the first base. The source material was peripheral blood, sampled in a trial of Ad26.COV2.S vaccine versus placebo. This receptor was identified in a person aged 18-65 years who received the Ad26.COV2.S COVID-19 vaccine or a placebo. This receptor chain uses TRBV7-8 and TRBJ1-6; matching of 6 bases hints at TRBD1 as the D gene. In nucleotide form, the sequence is TGTGCCAGCAGCCCAGGGGATAATTCACCCCTCCACTTT. The encoded protein is CASSPGDNSPLHF.